This TCR beta chain was profiled in a study of T cells after yellow fever vaccination. Overall study context: It was SMART-Seq v4 Ultra Low Input that prepared the fractions with low cell numbers. Study observations and caveats: In post-booster samples, most primary-vaccination clones reappeared (approximately 95% CD4, roughly 90% CD8). Weaker in magnitude, the secondary response showed a faster peak on day 5 versus 15.

V was shortened by 6 bases and J by 8 bases, with 16 bases between the two germline ends. The germline gives CDR1 SEHNR, CDR2 FQNEAQ (reference sequence). The CDR3 has 14 amino acids. The sample holds a few counts of this clonotype. Its matching antigen is unknown. The TCR cDNA carried a universal primer site and UMIs from 5'RACE template switching. TCRdb processed the 5' RACE reads anew with MiXCR; each CDR3 protein has one entry. Here the sample spans some 670,000 distinct CDR3 sequences, over 9% being singletons. V is TRBV7-9 and J is TRBJ1-4, with D possibly being TRBD1 (5 bases). The sequence derives from a young man who received the YFV17D yellow fever vaccine. This material consisted of PBMCs, taken on the day of the yellow fever booster vaccination. CDR3 sequence: CASSFGQGKEKLFF. The CDR3 region has the DNA TGTGCCAGCAGTTTTGGGCAGGGAAAGGAAAAACTGTTTTTT. The variable domain in full, completed from reference TRBV7-9 and TRBJ1-4, reads DTGVSQNPRHKITKRGQNVTFRCDPISEHNRLYWYRQTLGQGPEFLTYFQNEAQLEKSRLLSDRFSAERPKGSFSTLEIQRTEQGDSAMYLCASSFGQGKEKLFFGSGTQLSVL.